What follows is one TCR beta chain and its context. No cognate antigen has been identified for it. Base qualities are missing; no much larger clone stands one base away. The data derive from a study of T cell repertoires in cytomegalovirus infection (dated by TCRdb to the late 2010s). About the study as a whole: Donor HLA type was relevant to the analysis, as public TCR beta signatures indicated carriage of CMV infection together with the matching HLA type. Overall results and qualifications from the work: The ex vivo response was dominated by HLA-C-restricted CMV-specific TCR beta clonotypes, and the single most frequent clonotype in two of eight donors was supplied by these HLA-C-restricted clonotypes. In both this cohort and an independent roughly 400-donor cohort, the cumulative frequency of public TCR beta family members distinguished carriers of CMV infection plus the relevant HLA type.

Instrument on record: Illumina HiSeq 1500. TCRdb reworked the public reads: Q25 trimming with fastp, MiXCR clone assembly, productive beta chains retained. Each CDR3 protein appears once, grouped with its most common genes and DNA. Counted in this sample were some 350,000 distinct CDR3 sequences; 18% of them appeared once. The leading ten clones occupy roughly 9% of the sample. The CDR3 holds 12 amino acids from the cysteine to the phenylalanine. Solely the CDR3 DNA is kept, with 36 bases framed from the first base. The germline V gene (reference sequence) sets CDR1 to SGHAT and CDR2 to FQDESV. Deletion took 4 bases off V and 7 bases off J, with a span of 11 bases between the germline ends.

This clonotype originated in a human donor in good health (CMV status not recorded). Some clones in this sample may be carry-over from other donors' samples. Sample: PBMCs. The chain couples TRBV11-1 to TRBJ2-7, with the D gene call left open. The DNA sequence is as follows: TGTGCCAGCAGCTCGGAAGGGAAAGAGCAGTACTTC. It translates as CASSSEGKEQYF.